This is a list of T cell receptor beta chains from one sample in a study of CD8 T cells in ankylosing spondylitis. Using its own MiXCR run on the 5' RACE reads, TCRdb lists one record per CDR3 protein. Of around 140,000 distinct CDR3 sequences listed, about an eighth are singletons. Sequencing input: blood, either unsorted or a sorted T cell fraction (not recorded which). These TCRs come from a female donor with ankylosing spondylitis or in good health (not recorded which). Both conserved end residues are part of each CDR3. The D gene is left open where the match is weak. Rows may omit the clone size; those that give it use once, few, many or a size class.

cdr3_aa cdr3_nt j_call clone_size v_call d_call
CASSPARGFDTGELFF TGCGCCAGCAGCCCCGCCAGGGGATTCGACACCGGGGAGCTGTTTTTT TRBJ2-2 many TRBV5-1 -
CASTKTDMNTEAFF TGCGCCAGCACCAAGACAGACATGAACACTGAAGCTTTCTTT TRBJ1-1 many TRBV10-2 -
CASSIGTQETQYF TGTGCCAGCAGCATCGGGACCCAAGAGACCCAGTACTTC TRBJ2-5 - TRBV7-7 -
CASSYTGGTEAFF TGTGCCAGCAGCTACACAGGGGGCACTGAAGCTTTCTTT TRBJ1-1 few TRBV7-3 TRBD1
CASSPDGGRNTEAFF TGCGCCAGCAGCCCGGACGGAGGGAGGAACACTGAAGCTTTCTTT TRBJ1-1 many TRBV5-1 -
CASSHPGTYEQYF TGTGCCAGCTCGCATCCGGGCACCTACGAGCAGTACTTC TRBJ2-7 many TRBV6-2/TRBV6-3 -
CASRIPGGAKTEAFF TGTGCCAGCAGGATCCCAGGGGGCGCGAAGACTGAAGCTTTCTTT TRBJ1-1 many TRBV11-2 TRBD1
CASSQGVTGSEKLFF TGTGCCAGCAGCCAGGGGGTGACAGGATCTGAAAAACTGTTTTTT TRBJ1-4 many TRBV7-7 TRBD1
CASSSPLAGGRNEQFF TGTGCCAGCAGTTCCCCACTAGCGGGGGGGCGAAATGAGCAGTTCTTC TRBJ2-1 many TRBV28 TRBD2
CASSYRGTSSEQFF TGTGCCAGCAGTTACCGGGGGACCTCAAGTGAGCAGTTCTTC TRBJ2-1 many TRBV6-2/TRBV6-3 -
CASTTTFGPAGPYNSPLHF TGTGCCAGCACCACGACTTTTGGGCCCGCGGGGCCTTATAATTCACCCCTCCACTTT TRBJ1-6 - TRBV12-3/TRBV12-4 -
CASSKTGTATYEQYF TGCGCCAGCAGCAAAACCGGGACGGCGACCTACGAGCAGTACTTC TRBJ2-7 many TRBV5-1 -